The sequence of this T cell receptor beta chain was determined in a study of human thymus T cells. Study conclusions and caveats: Unrelated people showed highly overlapping thymic repertoires, related research reported. Repertoires sampled from thymus and blood appeared biased in V and J gene usage.

V lost 5 bases, J lost 3 bases, and 16 bases lay in between. This CDR3 spans 15 amino acids. From germline, CDR1 is LNHNV and CDR2 YYDKDF (reference sequence). The table lists this clone with a count of one. As yet, its antigen is unknown. Resections from corrective heart surgery supplied the thymus tissue. Corrective surgery for congenital heart defects was being performed on the healthy Finnish infants who were the donors. TCRdb's copy holds only in-frame clones and misses some; the assay was immunoSEQ multiplex PCR. Found here are tens of thousands of clones, roughly 96% of them singletons; the top ten hold under 0.035%.

The sequencing sample was made of thymus tissue. This TCR was sampled from a boy under two years old with a congenital heart defect but otherwise immunologically healthy. V is TRBV15 and J is TRBJ1-1; D remains unclear. The CDR3 here is CATSGEKGKDTEAFF. The CDR3 bases are TGTGCCACCAGCGGCGAGAAAGGGAAAGACACTGAAGCTTTCTTT.